This TCR beta chain was recorded in a study of spatial heterogeneity in lung cancer. Across the whole study: The donors were fewer than 80 patients with non-small cell lung cancer that was early-stage and untreated. Fewer alpha-chain than beta-chain sequences were consistently detected. Blood collection for some samples took place at disease recurrence, which first occurred after a median of about 340 days.

The CDR3 loop spans 10 amino acids. V was shortened by 6 bases and J by 1 base, with 2 bases between the two germline ends. The V gene's germline CDR1 is DFQATT and CDR2 SNEGSKA (reference sequence). The sample's time point: blood taken at disease recurrence. From tumor, nontumor lung or frozen PBMC, whole RNA was taken unsorted for sequencing. The study tagged each TCR cDNA molecule with a unique molecular identifier. TCRdb re-called the 5' RACE reads with MiXCR, one entry per CDR3 protein. Of 8,500 to 10,000 distinct CDR3 sequences detected, about 4% appear once; the ten largest clones hold 15% to 20%. This clonotype was recorded many times. Because the library targeted alpha chains, this beta chain is an off-target read whose size means little.

The chain recombines TRBV20-1 with TRBJ2-3; D gene unclear. This receptor was identified in a female donor with early-stage non-small cell lung cancer. This material consisted of PBMCs, taken at recurrence. The CDR3 DNA reads TGCAGTGCAGGCACAGATACGCAGTATTTT. Its protein is CSAGTDTQYF.